This T cell receptor (beta chain) comes out of a study of human thymus T cells. Study-wide results and limits: What appeared biased in thymic and blood repertoires was the usage of V and J genes.

Details on this clone: Its antigen is not known.

Resections from corrective heart surgery supplied the thymus tissue. Sequencing used immunoSEQ multiplex PCR; TCRdb keeps in-frame clones, though not all of them. The sample carries roughly 130,000 clones, just under 95% recorded once. This CDR3 has 14 residues. The germline CDR1 and CDR2 sequences are MGHRA and YSYEKL. V lost 2 bases to trimming and J lost 0 bases, with 7 bases between them. Sequencing was performed on thymus tissue. This chain joins TRBV4-1 and TRBJ1-1, with a weak D call TRBD1 (6 bases). The origin of this receptor is a boy under three years old with a congenital heart defect but otherwise immunologically healthy. The CDR3 protein is CASSQHRVNTEAFF. CDR3 DNA: TGCGCCAGCAGCCAACACAGGGTGAACACTGAAGCTTTCTTT.